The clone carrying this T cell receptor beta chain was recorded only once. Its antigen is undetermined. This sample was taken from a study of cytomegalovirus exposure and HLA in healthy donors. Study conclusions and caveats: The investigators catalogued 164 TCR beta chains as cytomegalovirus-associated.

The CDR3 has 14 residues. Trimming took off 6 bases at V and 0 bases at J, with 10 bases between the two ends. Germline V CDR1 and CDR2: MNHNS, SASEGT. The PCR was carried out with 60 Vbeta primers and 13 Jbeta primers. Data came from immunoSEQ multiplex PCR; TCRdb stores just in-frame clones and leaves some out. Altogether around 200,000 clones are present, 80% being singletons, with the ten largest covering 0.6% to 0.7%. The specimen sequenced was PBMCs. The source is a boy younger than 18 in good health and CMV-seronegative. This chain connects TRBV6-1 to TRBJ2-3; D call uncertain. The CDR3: CASRPLTSTDTQYF. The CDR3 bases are TGTGCCAGCAGACCCTTGACTAGCACAGATACGCAGTATTTT.